This record covers a single TCR beta chain. Its antigen is unknown. Trimming removed 6 bases at V and 0 bases at J, with 18 bases between. This CDR3 region has 16 residues. Germline CDR1 reads MDHEN; CDR2 reads SYDVKM. This entry belongs to a study of cytomegalovirus exposure and HLA in healthy donors. On the study more broadly: Later analysis reported that the 110 or so validation repertoires shared the platform of the 600 to 750 first-cohort repertoires.

The repertoire was sequenced with immunoSEQ multiplex PCR; TCRdb's copy has only in-frame clones and lacks some. The profile shows about 73,000 clones, about 94% of them singletons. Study-level points and caveats: As was reported, the classifier diagnosed cytomegalovirus status with high specificity and sensitivity. A subsequent analysis found that TCR clusters from the first cohort also tended to co-occur in the 120 or so validation repertoires, with around 94% of cluster scores above 0.

Sequencing used PBMCs. This chain links TRBV28 with TRBJ2-7; D may be TRBD2 (5 bases). The source of this sequence is a woman younger than 30 in good health and CMV-seronegative. The CDR3 nucleotides read TGTGCCAGCAGCTCGAGGATGGGAGCGCACTCCTACGAGCAGTACTTC. It encodes CASSSRMGAHSYEQYF. The whole variable domain, remainder taken from reference TRBV28 and TRBJ2-7, is DVKVTQSSRYLVKRTGEKVFLECVQDMDHENMFWYRQDPGLGLRLIYFSYDVKMKEKGDIPEGYSVSREKKERFSLILESASTNQTSMYLCASSSRMGAHSYEQYFGPGTRLTVT.